This TCR beta chain was obtained from a study of T cells after yellow fever vaccination (dated by TCRdb to about 2019). The study in broad terms: The SMART-Seq v4 Ultra Low Input RNA kit was used to prepare libraries from fractions with low cell numbers. Bulk PBMC replicates and cell subsets were isolated from blood drawn at multiple timepoints before and after both primary and secondary immunization. Two healthy male donors, one aged 18 to 30 and one aged 30 to 39 years, were included in the cohort. To follow T-cell clones before and after both primary and booster YFV17D yellow fever vaccination, bulk TCR alpha and beta repertoires underwent longitudinal sequencing. Results the study describes overall, beyond this receptor: Computational filtering was needed because FACS-sorted repertoires could contain abundant contaminating clonotypes from the bulk population. A small share of clonotypes occurred in both CD4 and CD8 compartments, likely arising from convergent recombination. Because only a couple of donors were included in the study, the extent to which the findings can be generalized is limited. Most clones expanded after primary vaccination were re-detected after the booster (around 96% of CD4 and approximately 89% of CD8), suggesting broad memory maintenance. The secondary T-cell response was found to be weaker but faster than the primary response, with a peak reached on day 5 rather than on day 15.

TCR cDNA was made using 5'RACE template switching, a step that added a universal primer site and unique molecular identifiers. Priming of cDNA synthesis was performed from both the TCR alpha and TCR beta constant segments. Library amplification used two PCR steps, and the second PCR step added sample barcodes and sequencing adapters. Sequencing of libraries was performed on Illumina HiSeq 2500 (2x100 bp) or NovaSeq (2x150 bp). In the source study's methods: Demultiplexing of reads and collapsing into UMI consensus sequences were performed with MIGEC, and V(D)J alignment was carried out with MiXCR. Vaccine-responding clonotypes were identified with edgeR using replicate PBMC samples, with FDR below 0.01 and a log2 fold change above 5 up to day 15 being required. Bulk clonotypes were assigned CD4 or CD8 identity according to which sequenced CD4 or CD8 repertoire held them at higher abundance. Using fastp at Q25 and MiXCR, TCRdb reprocessed the public reads and kept productive beta chains. Here each entry gathers all rows of one CDR3 protein and keeps the most common genes and DNA. The V and J calls, along with clone size, are taken from TCRdb and not from the paper's own processing. The sample table contains some 400,000 distinct CDR3 sequences; only one count was recorded for 6.2% of them. 15% of the sample rests with the top ten.

The germline V gene supplies CDR1 SGHDT and CDR2 YYEEEE. The CDR3, cysteine through phenylalanine, is 19 amino acids long. The DNA shown is the 57-base CDR3, in frame from base 1. V lost 4 bases and J lost 1 base, and the count of bases not matched to a germline gene is 14. The treatment or condition label on this specimen signifies: live attenuated yellow fever vaccine strain. At each blood-draw timepoint, two biological replicates of bulk PBMCs were obtained. A standard Ficoll-Paque protocol was used to isolate PBMCs from peripheral blood. TriZol was used to extract RNA from bulk PBMCs, from CD4 and CD8 fractions, and from dextramer-positive and dextramer-negative fractions. In the case of this clonotype: What antigen it recognizes has not been identified. No per-base quality is available; no much larger clone lies one base away.

The source is a man aged 25 to 40 who received the YFV17D yellow fever vaccine. The sample consisted of PBMCs, taken 5 days after the yellow fever booster vaccination. The chain joins TRBV5-6 to TRBJ1-5, with 10 bases aligning to TRBD1. The CDR3 reads as follows: CASSPMLGTGVESNQPQHF. The DNA is TGTGCCAGCAGCCCCATGTTGGGGACAGGGGTTGAAAGCAATCAGCCCCAGCATTTT.